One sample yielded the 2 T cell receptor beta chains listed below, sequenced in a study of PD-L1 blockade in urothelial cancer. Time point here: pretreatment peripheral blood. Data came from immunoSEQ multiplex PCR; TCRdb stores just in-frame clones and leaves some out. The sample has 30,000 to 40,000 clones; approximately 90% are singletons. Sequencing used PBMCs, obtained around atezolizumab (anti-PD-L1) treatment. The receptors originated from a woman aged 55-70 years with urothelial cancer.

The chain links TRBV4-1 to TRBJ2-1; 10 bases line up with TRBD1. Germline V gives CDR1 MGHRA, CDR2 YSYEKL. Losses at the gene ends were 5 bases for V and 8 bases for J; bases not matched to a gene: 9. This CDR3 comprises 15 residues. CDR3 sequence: CASSYGAGTGDEQFF. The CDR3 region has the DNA TGCGCCAGCAGCTATGGCGCCGGGACAGGGGATGAGCAGTTCTTC.

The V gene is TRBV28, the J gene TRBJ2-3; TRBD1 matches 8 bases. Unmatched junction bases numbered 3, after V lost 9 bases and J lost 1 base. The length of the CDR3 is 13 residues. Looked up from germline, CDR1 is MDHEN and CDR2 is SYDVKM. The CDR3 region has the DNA TGTGCCAGTCAGGACAGGGGCACAGATACGCAGTATTTT. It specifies CASQDRGTDTQYF.